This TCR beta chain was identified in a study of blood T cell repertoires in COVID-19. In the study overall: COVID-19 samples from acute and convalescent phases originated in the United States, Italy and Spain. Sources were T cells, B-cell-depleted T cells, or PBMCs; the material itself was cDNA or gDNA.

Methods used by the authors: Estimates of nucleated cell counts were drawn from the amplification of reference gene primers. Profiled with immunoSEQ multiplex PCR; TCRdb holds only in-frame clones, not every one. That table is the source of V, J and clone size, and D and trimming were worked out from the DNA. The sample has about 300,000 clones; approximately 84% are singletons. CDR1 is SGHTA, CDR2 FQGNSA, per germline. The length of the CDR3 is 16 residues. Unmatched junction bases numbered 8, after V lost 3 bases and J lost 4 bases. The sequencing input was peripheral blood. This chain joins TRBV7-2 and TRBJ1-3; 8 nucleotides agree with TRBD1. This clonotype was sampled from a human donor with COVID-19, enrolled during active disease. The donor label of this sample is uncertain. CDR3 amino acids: CASSLGQVGSGNTIYF. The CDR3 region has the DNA TGTGCCAGCAGCTTGGGACAGGTTGGGTCCGGAAACACCATATATTTT.